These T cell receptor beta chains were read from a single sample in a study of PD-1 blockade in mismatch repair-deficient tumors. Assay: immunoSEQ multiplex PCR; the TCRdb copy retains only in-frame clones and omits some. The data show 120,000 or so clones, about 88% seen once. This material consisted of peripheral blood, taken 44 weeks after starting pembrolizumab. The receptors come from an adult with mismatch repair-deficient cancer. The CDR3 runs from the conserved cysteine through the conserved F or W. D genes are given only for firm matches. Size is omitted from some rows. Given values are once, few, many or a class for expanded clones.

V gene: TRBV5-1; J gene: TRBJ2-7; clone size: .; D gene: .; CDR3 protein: CASSELGEQYF; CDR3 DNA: TGCGCCAGCAGCGAATTGGGCGAGCAGTACTTC
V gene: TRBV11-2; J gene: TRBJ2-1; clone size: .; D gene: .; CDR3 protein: CASSLDLRRVSYNEQFF; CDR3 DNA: TGTGCCAGCAGCTTAGATTTAAGGCGGGTCTCCTACAATGAGCAGTTCTTC
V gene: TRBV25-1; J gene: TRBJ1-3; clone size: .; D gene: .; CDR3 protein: CASSVRGAKQGTIYF; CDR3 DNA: TGTGCCAGCAGTGTACGGGGGGCCAAACAGGGCACCATATATTTT
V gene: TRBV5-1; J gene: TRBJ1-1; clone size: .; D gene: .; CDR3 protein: CASSDGPGAFF; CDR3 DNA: TGCGCCAGCAGTGACGGGCCTGGAGCTTTCTTT
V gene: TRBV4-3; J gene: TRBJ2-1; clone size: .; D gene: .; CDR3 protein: CASSQDRGRYNEQFF; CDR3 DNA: TGCGCCAGCAGCCAAGACCGCGGCCGCTACAATGAGCAGTTCTTC
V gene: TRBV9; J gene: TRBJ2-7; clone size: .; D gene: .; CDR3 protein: CASSVSAVSSYEQYF; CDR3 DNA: TGTGCCAGCAGCGTGTCAGCGGTTAGCTCCTACGAGCAGTACTTC
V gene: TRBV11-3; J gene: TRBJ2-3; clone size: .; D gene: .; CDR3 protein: CASRGRTDTQYF; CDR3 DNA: TGTGCCAGCAGGGGGAGGACAGATACGCAGTATTTT
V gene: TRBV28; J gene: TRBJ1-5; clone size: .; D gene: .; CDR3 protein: CASSLSFSNQPQHF; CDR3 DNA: TGTGCCAGCAGTTTGTCTTTTAGCAATCAGCCCCAGCATTTT
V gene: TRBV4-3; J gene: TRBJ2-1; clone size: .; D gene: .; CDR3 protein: CASSQDSSGLLWGNEQFF; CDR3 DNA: TGCGCCAGCAGCCAAGATTCCAGCGGGTTGCTCTGGGGCAATGAGCAGTTCTTC
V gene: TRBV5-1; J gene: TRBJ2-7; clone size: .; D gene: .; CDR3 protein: CASSLLDPGVHEQYF; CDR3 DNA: TGCGCCAGCAGCTTGCTGGACCCGGGGGTCCACGAGCAGTACTTC
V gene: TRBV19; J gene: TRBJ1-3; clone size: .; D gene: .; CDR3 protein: CATQKMGGAGNTIYF; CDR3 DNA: TGTGCCACCCAAAAAATGGGGGGGGCGGGAAACACCATATATTTT
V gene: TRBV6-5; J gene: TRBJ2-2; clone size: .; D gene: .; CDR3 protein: CASSYSAGPGELFF; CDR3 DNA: TGTGCCAGCAGTTACTCGGCTGGGCCCGGGGAGCTGTTTTTT
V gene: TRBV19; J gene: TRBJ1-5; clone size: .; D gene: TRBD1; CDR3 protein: CASSITGGGNQPQHF; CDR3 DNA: TGTGCCAGTAGTATAACAGGGGGCGGCAATCAGCCCCAGCATTTT
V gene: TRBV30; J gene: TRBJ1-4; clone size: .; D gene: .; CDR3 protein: CAWSAALGEKLFF; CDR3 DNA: TGTGCCTGGAGTGCGGCGCTGGGGGAAAAACTGTTTTTT
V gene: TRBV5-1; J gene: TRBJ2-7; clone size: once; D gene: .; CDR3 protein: CASSLGTQYEQYF; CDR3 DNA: TGCGCCAGCAGCTTGGGGACACAATACGAGCAGTACTTC
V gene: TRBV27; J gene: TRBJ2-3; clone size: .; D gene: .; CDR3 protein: CASSLGPGPRDWYF; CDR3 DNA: TGTGCCAGCAGTTTGGGGCCGGGACCCAGGGACTGGTATTTT
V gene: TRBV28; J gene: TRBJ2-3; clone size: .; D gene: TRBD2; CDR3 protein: CASSTRLAGGGDTQYF; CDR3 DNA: TGTGCCAGCAGTACCCGACTAGCGGGAGGGGGGGATACGCAGTATTTT
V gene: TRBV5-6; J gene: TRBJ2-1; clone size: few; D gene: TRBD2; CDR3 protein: CASKGLAGGNEQFF; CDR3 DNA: TGTGCCAGCAAGGGACTAGCGGGAGGGAATGAGCAGTTCTTC
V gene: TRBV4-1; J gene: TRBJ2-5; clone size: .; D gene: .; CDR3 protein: CASSQGQAFQETQYF; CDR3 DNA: TGCGCCAGCAGCCAAGGACAGGCCTTTCAAGAGACCCAGTACTTC
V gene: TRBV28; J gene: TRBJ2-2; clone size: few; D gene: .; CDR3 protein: CACGVADTGELFF; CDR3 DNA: TGTGCTTGCGGAGTCGCGGACACCGGGGAGCTGTTTTTT
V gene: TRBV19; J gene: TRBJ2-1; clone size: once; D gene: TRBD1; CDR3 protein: CASSSPYPEDRGLPKGIVEQFF; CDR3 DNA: TGTGCCAGTAGTTCCCCATATCCGGAGGACAGGGGGCTCCCCAAGGGGATAGTTGAGCAGTTCTTC
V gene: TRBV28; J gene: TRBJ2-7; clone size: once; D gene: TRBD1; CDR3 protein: CASSFSGGHEQYF; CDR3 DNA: TGTGCCAGCAGTTTCTCAGGGGGCCACGAGCAGTACTTC
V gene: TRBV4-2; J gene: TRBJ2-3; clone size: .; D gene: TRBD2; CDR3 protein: CASSQVSAGGPGDTQYF; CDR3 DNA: TGTGCCAGCAGCCAAGTCTCAGCGGGAGGGCCGGGAGATACGCAGTATTTT
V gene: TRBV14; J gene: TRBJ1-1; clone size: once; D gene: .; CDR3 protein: CASSQERDTEAFF; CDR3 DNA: TGTGCCAGCAGCCAAGAAAGGGACACTGAAGCTTTCTTT
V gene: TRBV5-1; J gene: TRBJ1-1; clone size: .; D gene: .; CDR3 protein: CASSFQTENTEAFF; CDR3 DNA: TGCGCCAGCAGCTTCCAGACAGAGAACACTGAAGCTTTCTTT
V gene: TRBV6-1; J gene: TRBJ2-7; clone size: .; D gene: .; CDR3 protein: CASSRNYEQYF; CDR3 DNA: TGTGCCAGCAGCAGAAACTACGAGCAGTACTTC
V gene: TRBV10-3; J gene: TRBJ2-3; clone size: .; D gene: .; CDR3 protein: CAISESDSLSTDTQYF; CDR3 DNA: TGTGCCATCAGTGAGTCTGATAGCCTGAGCACAGATACGCAGTATTTT
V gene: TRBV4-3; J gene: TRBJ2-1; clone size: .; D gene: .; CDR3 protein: CASSPGLPLESYNEQFF; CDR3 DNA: TGCGCCAGCAGCCCCGGACTTCCCCTCGAGTCCTACAATGAGCAGTTCTTC
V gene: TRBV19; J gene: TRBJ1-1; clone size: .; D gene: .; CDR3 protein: CASSQGMGVNTEAFF; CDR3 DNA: TGTGCCAGTAGTCAAGGTATGGGGGTAAACACTGAAGCTTTCTTT
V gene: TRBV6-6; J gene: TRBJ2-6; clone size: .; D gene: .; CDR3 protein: CASSFGRSSGANVLTF; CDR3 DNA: TGTGCCAGCAGTTTTGGACGGAGCTCTGGGGCCAACGTCCTGACTTTC
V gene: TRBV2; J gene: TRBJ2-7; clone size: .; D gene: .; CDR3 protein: CASSSEPYEQYF; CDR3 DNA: TGTGCCAGCAGTTCGGAACCCTACGAGCAGTACTTC
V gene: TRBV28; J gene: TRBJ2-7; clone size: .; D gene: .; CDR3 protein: CASRQGYEQYF; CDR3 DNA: TGTGCCAGCAGACAGGGCTACGAGCAGTACTTC
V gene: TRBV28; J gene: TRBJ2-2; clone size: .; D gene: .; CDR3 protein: CASSFRLVLGQLANTGELFF; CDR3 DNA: TGTGCCAGCAGTTTCCGGCTAGTTCTGGGACAACTAGCGAACACCGGGGAGCTGTTTTTT
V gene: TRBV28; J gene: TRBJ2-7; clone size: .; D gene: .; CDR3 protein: CASREFGSLAEQYF; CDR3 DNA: TGTGCCAGCCGGGAGTTTGGCAGTTTAGCCGAGCAGTACTTC
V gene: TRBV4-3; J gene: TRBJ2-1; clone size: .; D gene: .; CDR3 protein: CASSQEGPRSYNEQFF; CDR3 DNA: TGCGCCAGCAGCCAAGAAGGCCCTCGGTCCTACAATGAGCAGTTCTTC
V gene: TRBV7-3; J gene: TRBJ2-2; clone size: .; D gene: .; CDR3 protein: CASSLTLRGRSNTGELFF; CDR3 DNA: TGTGCCAGCAGCTTAACGTTAAGGGGACGCTCGAACACCGGGGAGCTGTTTTTT
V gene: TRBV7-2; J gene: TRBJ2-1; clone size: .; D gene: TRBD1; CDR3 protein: CASRPQQGSEQFF; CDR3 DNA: TGTGCCAGCAGGCCTCAACAGGGGAGTGAGCAGTTCTTC
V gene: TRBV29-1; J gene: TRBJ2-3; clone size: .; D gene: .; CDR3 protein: CSVRTPVIDTQYF; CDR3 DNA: TGCAGCGTCAGGACTCCGGTTATTGATACGCAGTATTTT
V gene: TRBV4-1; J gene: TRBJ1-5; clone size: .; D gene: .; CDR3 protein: CASTPIQGSNQPQHF; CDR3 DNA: TGCGCCAGCACCCCAATTCAGGGCTCAAATCAGCCCCAGCATTTT
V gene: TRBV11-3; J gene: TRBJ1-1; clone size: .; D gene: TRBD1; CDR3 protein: CASSLDGTGSTEAFF; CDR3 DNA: TGTGCCAGCAGCTTAGACGGGACAGGGAGCACTGAAGCTTTCTTT
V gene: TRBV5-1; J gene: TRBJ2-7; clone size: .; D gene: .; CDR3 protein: CASSLEASYEQYF; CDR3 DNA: TGCGCCAGCAGCTTGGAGGCTTCCTACGAGCAGTACTTC
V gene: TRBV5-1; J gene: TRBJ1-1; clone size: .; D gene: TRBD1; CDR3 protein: CASSLGQGGDTEAFF; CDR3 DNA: TGCGCCAGCAGCTTGGGTCAGGGGGGTGATACTGAAGCTTTCTTT
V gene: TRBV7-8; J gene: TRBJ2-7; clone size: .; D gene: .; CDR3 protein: CASSFSAGGSYEQYF; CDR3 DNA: TGTGCCAGCAGCTTTTCTGCTGGGGGGTCCTACGAGCAGTACTTC
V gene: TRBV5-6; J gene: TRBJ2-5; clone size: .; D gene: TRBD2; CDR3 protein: CASSLILSSGSRGTQYF; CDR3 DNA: TGTGCCAGCAGCTTGATTCTGTCTAGCGGGAGCCGGGGGACCCAGTACTTC
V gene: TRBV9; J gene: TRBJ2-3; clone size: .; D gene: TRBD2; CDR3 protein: CASSVGGRATDTQYF; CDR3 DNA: TGTGCCAGCAGCGTAGGGGGGAGGGCCACAGATACGCAGTATTTT
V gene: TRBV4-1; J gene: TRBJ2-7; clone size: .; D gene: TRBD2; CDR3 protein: CASSQETSGSYEQYF; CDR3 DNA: TGCGCCAGCAGCCAGGAGACTAGCGGGTCCTACGAGCAGTACTTC
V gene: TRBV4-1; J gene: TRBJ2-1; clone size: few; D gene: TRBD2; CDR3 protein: CASSQDSVGLAGVNEQFF; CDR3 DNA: TGCGCCAGCAGCCAAGATAGCGTTGGGCTAGCGGGAGTTAATGAGCAGTTCTTC
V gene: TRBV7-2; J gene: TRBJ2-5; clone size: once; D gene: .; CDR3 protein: CASSLGAETQYF; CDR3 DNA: TGTGCCAGCAGCTTAGGGGCAGAGACCCAGTACTTC
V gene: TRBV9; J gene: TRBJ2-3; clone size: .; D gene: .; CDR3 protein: CASSPYLTDTQYF; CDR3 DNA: TGTGCCAGCAGCCCTTATCTGACAGATACGCAGTATTTT
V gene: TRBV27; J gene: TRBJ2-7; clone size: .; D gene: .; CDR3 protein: CASSTIEDSDSYEQYF; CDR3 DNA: TGTGCCAGCAGTACTATCGAGGACTCGGACTCCTACGAGCAGTACTTC
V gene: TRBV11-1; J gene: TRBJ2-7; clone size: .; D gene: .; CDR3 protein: CASSPQTLHSYEQYF; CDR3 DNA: TGTGCCAGCAGCCCCCAGACATTACACTCCTACGAGCAGTACTTC
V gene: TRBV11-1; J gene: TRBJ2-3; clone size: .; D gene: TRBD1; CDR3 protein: CASSLTGGSTDTQYF; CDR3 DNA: TGTGCCAGCAGCTTGACAGGGGGATCCACAGATACGCAGTATTTT
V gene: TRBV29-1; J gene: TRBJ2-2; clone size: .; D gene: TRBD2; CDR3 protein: CSVNSGRGTGELFF; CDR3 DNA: TGCAGCGTTAATAGCGGGAGAGGCACCGGGGAGCTGTTTTTT
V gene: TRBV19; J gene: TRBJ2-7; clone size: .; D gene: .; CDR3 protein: CASSPKTGVYEQYF; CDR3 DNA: TGTGCCAGTAGTCCGAAGACAGGCGTCTACGAGCAGTACTTC